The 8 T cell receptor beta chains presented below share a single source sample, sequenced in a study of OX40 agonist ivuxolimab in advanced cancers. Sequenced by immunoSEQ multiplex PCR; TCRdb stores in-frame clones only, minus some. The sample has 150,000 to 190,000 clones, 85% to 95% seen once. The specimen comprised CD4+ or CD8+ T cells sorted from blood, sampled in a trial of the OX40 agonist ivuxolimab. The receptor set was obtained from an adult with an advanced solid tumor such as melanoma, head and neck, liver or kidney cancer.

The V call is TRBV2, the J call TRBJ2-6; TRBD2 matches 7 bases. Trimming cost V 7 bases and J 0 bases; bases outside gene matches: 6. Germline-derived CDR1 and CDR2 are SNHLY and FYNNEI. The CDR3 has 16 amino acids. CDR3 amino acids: CASTRGVSSGANVLTF. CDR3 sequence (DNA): TGTGCCAGCACCCGGGGGGTAAGCTCTGGGGCCAACGTCCTGACTTTC. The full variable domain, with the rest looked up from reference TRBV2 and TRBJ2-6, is EPEVTQTPSHQVTQMGQEVILRCVPISNHLYFYWYRQILGQKVEFLVSFYNNEISEKSEIFDDQFSVERPDGSNFTLKIRSTKLEDSAMYFCASTRGVSSGANVLTFGAGSRLTVL.

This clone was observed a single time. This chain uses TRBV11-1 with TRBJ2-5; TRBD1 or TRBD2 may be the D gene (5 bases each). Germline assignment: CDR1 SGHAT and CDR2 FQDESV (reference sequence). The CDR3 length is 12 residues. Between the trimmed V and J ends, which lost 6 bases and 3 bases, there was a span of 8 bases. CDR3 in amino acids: CASSRGEETQYF. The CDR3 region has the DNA TGTGCCAGCAGTAGAGGGGAAGAGACCCAGTACTTC. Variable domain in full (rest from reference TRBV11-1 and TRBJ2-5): EAEVAQSPRYKITEKSQAVAFWCDPISGHATLYWYRQILGQGPELLVQFQDESVVDDSQLPKDRFSAERLKGVDSTLKIQPAELGDSAMYLCASSRGEETQYFGPGTRLLVL.

This chain's CDR3 is CASSSTYSLAPLADTQYF. The CDR3 nucleotides are TGTGCCAGCAGCTCAACCTATTCCCTAGCCCCCTTGGCAGATACGCAGTATTTT. The chain recombines TRBV11-3 with TRBJ2-3; D perhaps matches TRBD2 (5 bases). Per germline, CDR1 SGHNT and CDR2 YENEEA. The CDR3 has 18 residues. V was cut by 4 bases and J by 4 bases, with 24 bases left in between. Looking up the rest from reference TRBV11-3 and TRBJ2-3 gives the full variable domain: EAGVVQSPRYKIIEKKQPVAFWCNPISGHNTLYWYLQNLGQGPELLIRYENEEAVDDSQLPKDRFSAERLKGVDSTLKIQPAELGDSAVYLCASSSTYSLAPLADTQYFGPGTRLTVL.

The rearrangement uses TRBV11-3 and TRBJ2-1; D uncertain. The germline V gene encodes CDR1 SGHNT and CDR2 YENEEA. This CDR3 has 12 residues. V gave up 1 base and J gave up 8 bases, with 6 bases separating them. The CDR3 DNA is TGTGCCAGCAGCTTAGCCCCGCATGAGCAGTTCTTC. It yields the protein CASSLAPHEQFF.

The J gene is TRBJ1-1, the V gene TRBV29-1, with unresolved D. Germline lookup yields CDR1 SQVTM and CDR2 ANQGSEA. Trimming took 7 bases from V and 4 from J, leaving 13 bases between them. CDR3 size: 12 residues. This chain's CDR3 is CSGRAGITEAFF. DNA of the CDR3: TGCAGCGGACGAGCGGGGATCACTGAAGCTTTCTTT.

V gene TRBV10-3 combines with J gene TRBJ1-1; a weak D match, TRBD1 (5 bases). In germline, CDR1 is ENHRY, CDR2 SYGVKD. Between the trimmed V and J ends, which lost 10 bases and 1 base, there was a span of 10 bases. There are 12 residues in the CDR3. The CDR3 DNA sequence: TGTGCCACCTTGACAGCGAACACTGAAGCTTTCTTT. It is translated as CATLTANTEAFF.

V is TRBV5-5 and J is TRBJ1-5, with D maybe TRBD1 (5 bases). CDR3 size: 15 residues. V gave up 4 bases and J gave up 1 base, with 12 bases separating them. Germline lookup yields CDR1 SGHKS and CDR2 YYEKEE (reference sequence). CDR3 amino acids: CASSGGVVSNQPQHF. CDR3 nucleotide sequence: TGTGCCAGCAGCGGGGGGGTAGTAAGCAATCAGCCCCAGCATTTT.

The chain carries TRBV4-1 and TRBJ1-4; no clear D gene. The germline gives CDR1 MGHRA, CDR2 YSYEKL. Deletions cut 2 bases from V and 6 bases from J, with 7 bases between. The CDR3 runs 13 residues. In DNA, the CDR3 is TGCGCCAGCAGCCAACGCGGGGATGAAAAACTGTTTTTT. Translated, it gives CASSQRGDEKLFF.